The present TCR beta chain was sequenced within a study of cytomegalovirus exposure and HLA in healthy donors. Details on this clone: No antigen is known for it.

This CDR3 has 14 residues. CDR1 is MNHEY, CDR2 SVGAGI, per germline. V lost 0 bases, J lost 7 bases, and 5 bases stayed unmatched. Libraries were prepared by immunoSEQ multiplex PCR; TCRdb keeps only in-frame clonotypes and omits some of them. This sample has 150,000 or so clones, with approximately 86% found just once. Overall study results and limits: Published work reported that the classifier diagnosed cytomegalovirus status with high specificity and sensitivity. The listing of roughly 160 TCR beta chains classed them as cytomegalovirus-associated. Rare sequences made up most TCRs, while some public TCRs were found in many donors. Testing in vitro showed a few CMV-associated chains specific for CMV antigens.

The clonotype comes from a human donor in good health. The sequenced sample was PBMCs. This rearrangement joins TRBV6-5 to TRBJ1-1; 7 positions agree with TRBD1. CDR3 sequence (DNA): TGTGCCAGCAGTTACTCCCCGACAGGGTTTGAAGCTTTCTTT. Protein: CASSYSPTGFEAFF.